This TCR beta chain was profiled in a study of Tregs in tolerant kidney transplant recipients. Worth noting for this clone: The antigen is not known.

The CDR3 covers 16 residues. Between the trimmed V and J ends, which lost 6 bases and 4 bases, there was a span of 18 bases. In germline, CDR1 is SNHLY, CDR2 FYNNEI. Clones were read by immunoSEQ multiplex PCR, and TCRdb kept only the in-frame ones, dropping some. The table lists 110,000 or so clones, 85% to 95% of them singletons. General observations from the study: Biological reproducibility was not directly addressed in this study.

This sequence was found in a human donor in good health. The genes are TRBV2 and TRBJ2-2, with D possibly TRBD2 on 5 matching bases. Sequencing was carried out using CD4+ T cells from blood. The CDR3 here is CASSARGSESTGELFF. As DNA, the CDR3 is TGTGCCAGCAGCGCTCGGGGATCGGAGAGCACCGGGGAGCTGTTTTTT.